The 7 T cell receptor beta chains below were found in one sample sequenced in a study of CD8 T cells in Susac syndrome. An input of roughly 0.5 to 1 ug of RNA was subjected to reverse transcription using random hexamers. TCRdb used MiXCR to reprocess the immunoSEQ multiplex PCR reads, holding one entry per CDR3 protein. The sample has approximately 150,000 distinct CDR3 sequences, roughly 94% seen once. Material for sequencing was CD4+ T cells from PBMCs. All receptors come from a human donor in good health.

This clonotype has just one count. The genes are TRBV6-5 and TRBJ2-7; 7 nucleotides match TRBD2. This CDR3 is built from 16 residues. V shed 0 bases, J shed 2 bases, and the junction held 7 bases outside the gene matches. CDR1 MNHEY and CDR2 SVGAGI come from the germline V gene. The chain's CDR3 is CASSYSASGITYEQYF. CDR3 DNA: TGTGCCAGCAGTTACTCCGCCAGCGGGATTACCTACGAGCAGTACTTC.

The CDR3 is CASSPRSDGETQYF. CDR3 bases: TGTGCCAGCAGCCCCAGGTCGGACGGGGAGACCCAGTACTTC. The chain couples TRBV7-3 to TRBJ2-5; D remains ambiguous. The germline V gene encodes CDR1 SGHTA and CDR2 FQGTGA. Trimming removed 5 bases from V and 5 bases from J, with 15 bases in between. The CDR3 is made up of 14 amino acids.

This clonotype was picked up one time. The chain has TRBV5-1 and TRBJ2-3, with a weak D call TRBD1 (6 bases). Trimming pared 5 bases from V and 5 bases from J, leaving 12 bases between. The CDR3 extends over 13 amino acids. Germline CDR1 SGHRS, CDR2 YFSETQ. In DNA, the CDR3 is TGCGCCAGCAGTTTCTGGGGGCGAGATACGCAGTATTTT. It codes for CASSFWGRDTQYF.

The sample holds one count of this clonotype. The rearrangement joins TRBV7-6 to TRBJ1-2; 10 nucleotides align to TRBD1. CDR3 size: 13 residues. Germline lookup yields CDR1 SGHVS and CDR2 FNYEAQ. J lost 8 bases, V lost 5 bases, and 5 bases had no gene match. The CDR3 nucleotides read TGTGCCAGCAGCCCCCGGGACAGGGGCGGCTACACCTTC. It is translated as CASSPRDRGGYTF.

This clonotype has just one count. This chain joins TRBV7-2 and TRBJ1-5, with 7 nucleotides matching TRBD1. CDR1 and CDR2 from the germline V gene are SGHTA and FQGNSA. J gave up 5 bases and V 8 bases, and 9 bases lay outside the gene matches. The CDR3 length is 14 residues. The CDR3 sequence is CASRDRDIHQPQHF. The CDR3 DNA sequence: TGTGCCAGCCGCGACAGGGACATCCATCAGCCCCAGCATTTT.

The genes are TRBV14 and TRBJ2-1, with D possibly being TRBD2 (6 bases). This CDR3 has 16 amino acids. The germline V and J ends were trimmed by 4 bases and 2 bases, with 15 bases remaining between them. Germline loops: CDR1 SGHDN, CDR2 FVKESK. The chain's CDR3 is CASSRLGGVAYNEQFF. CDR3 DNA sequence: TGTGCCAGCAGCCGCTTGGGGGGAGTAGCCTACAATGAGCAGTTCTTC.

In DNA, the CDR3 is TGTGCCACCAGTGATTGGGCCGGGGGGCAGCCCCAGCATTTT. The encoded protein is CATSDWAGGQPQHF. The genes are TRBV24-1 and TRBJ1-5; possibly TRBD1 for D (5 bases). The CDR3 is 14 residues long. Germline V gene data show CDR1 as KGHDR and CDR2 as SFDVKD. V dropped 2 bases and J dropped 7 bases, with 11 bases sitting between them.